Listed below are T cell receptor beta chains from one sample, sequenced in a study of stem cell transplantation in POMP-related autoinflammatory disease. Assay: immunoSEQ multiplex PCR; the TCRdb copy retains only in-frame clones and omits some. The repertoire has approximately 65,000 clones, approximately 90% of them found once; the top ten carry about 0.69%. The sample was CD4+ T cells from PBMCs, taken after stem cell transplantation. These receptors were collected from a human patient with POMP-related autoinflammation and immune dysregulation (PRAID). The graft donor may have given rise to some T cells. The CDR3 runs from the conserved cysteine through the conserved F or W. A D gene is named only where the DNA matches it firmly. Clone size is stated in some rows and not others, as once, few, many or a class when expanded.

d_gene: -; abundance: once; j_gene: TRBJ2-5; v_gene: TRBV20-1; CDR3aa: CSASGPGYQETQYF; CDR3nt: TGCAGTGCTAGTGGTCCAGGCTACCAAGAGACCCAGTACTTC
d_gene: TRBD1; abundance: -; j_gene: TRBJ2-7; v_gene: TRBV28; CDR3aa: CASSPDRPPYEQYF; CDR3nt: TGTGCCAGCAGTCCGGACAGGCCTCCCTACGAGCAGTACTTC
d_gene: TRBD2; abundance: -; j_gene: TRBJ2-2; v_gene: TRBV5-1; CDR3aa: CASSLGPSGNTGELFF; CDR3nt: TGCGCCAGCAGCTTGGGGCCTAGCGGCAACACCGGGGAGCTGTTTTTT
d_gene: -; abundance: -; j_gene: TRBJ2-3; v_gene: TRBV29-1; CDR3aa: CSVVSGPTDTQYF; CDR3nt: TGCAGCGTCGTGAGTGGCCCCACAGATACGCAGTATTTT
d_gene: -; abundance: -; j_gene: TRBJ2-2; v_gene: TRBV7-8; CDR3aa: CASSRGLANTGELFF; CDR3nt: TGTGCCAGCAGCCGAGGGCTAGCTAACACCGGGGAGCTGTTTTTT
d_gene: -; abundance: once; j_gene: TRBJ2-3; v_gene: TRBV3-1/TRBV3-2; CDR3aa: CASSQGRPGGDTQYF; CDR3nt: TGTGCCAGCAGCCAAGGGAGGCCAGGAGGAGATACGCAGTATTTT
d_gene: -; abundance: few; j_gene: TRBJ1-3; v_gene: TRBV11-2; CDR3aa: CASSSLSGNTIYF; CDR3nt: TGTGCCAGCAGCAGCCTATCTGGAAACACCATATATTTT
d_gene: -; abundance: -; j_gene: TRBJ2-2; v_gene: TRBV2; CDR3aa: CASSRDGGELFF; CDR3nt: TGTGCCAGCAGCCGGGACGGCGGGGAGCTGTTTTTT
d_gene: TRBD1; abundance: -; j_gene: TRBJ1-1; v_gene: TRBV18; CDR3aa: CASSPGTGDTEAFF; CDR3nt: TGTGCCAGCTCACCCGGGACAGGGGACACTGAAGCTTTCTTT
d_gene: TRBD1; abundance: -; j_gene: TRBJ1-4; v_gene: TRBV5-1; CDR3aa: CASSRQGQGEKLFF; CDR3nt: TGCGCCAGCAGCCGACAGGGGCAGGGTGAAAAACTGTTTTTT
d_gene: TRBD1; abundance: -; j_gene: TRBJ2-5; v_gene: TRBV24-1; CDR3aa: CATSAQGQFQETQYF; CDR3nt: TGTGCCACCAGTGCCCAGGGACAGTTCCAAGAGACCCAGTACTTC
d_gene: -; abundance: -; j_gene: TRBJ1-1; v_gene: TRBV28; CDR3aa: CASSSGSNTEAFF; CDR3nt: TGTGCCAGCAGTTCTGGGTCAAACACTGAAGCTTTCTTT
d_gene: TRBD2; abundance: -; j_gene: TRBJ2-1; v_gene: TRBV7-3; CDR3aa: CASSLKAAGIYNEQFF; CDR3nt: TGTGCCAGCAGCTTAAAGGCAGCGGGAATTTACAATGAGCAGTTCTTC
d_gene: -; abundance: once; j_gene: TRBJ1-2; v_gene: TRBV12-3/TRBV12-4; CDR3aa: CASSLGGTFGYTF; CDR3nt: TGTGCCAGCAGTTTGGGGGGGACTTTTGGCTACACCTTC
d_gene: TRBD2; abundance: -; j_gene: TRBJ2-1; v_gene: TRBV28; CDR3aa: CASRLTGGGYSGSSYNEQFF; CDR3nt: TGTGCCAGCAGGCTTACTGGGGGGGGATACTCCGGGAGCTCCTACAATGAGCAGTTCTTC
d_gene: -; abundance: -; j_gene: TRBJ1-5; v_gene: TRBV30; CDR3aa: CAWSFRESNQPQHF; CDR3nt: TGTGCCTGGAGTTTCAGGGAAAGTAATCAGCCCCAGCATTTT
d_gene: -; abundance: -; j_gene: TRBJ2-3; v_gene: TRBV30; CDR3aa: CAWRPRPDTQYF; CDR3nt: TGTGCCTGGAGACCTAGACCGGATACGCAGTATTTT
d_gene: -; abundance: -; j_gene: TRBJ1-5; v_gene: TRBV7-8; CDR3aa: CASTDRGFGARPQHF; CDR3nt: TGTGCCAGCACCGACCGTGGGTTCGGGGCGCGGCCCCAGCATTTT
d_gene: -; abundance: -; j_gene: TRBJ1-5; v_gene: TRBV7-8; CDR3aa: CASSLGEGPQHF; CDR3nt: TGTGCCAGCAGCTTAGGTGAGGGGCCCCAGCATTTT
d_gene: -; abundance: -; j_gene: TRBJ2-1; v_gene: TRBV19; CDR3aa: CASSSYPLASSYNEQFF; CDR3nt: TGTGCCAGTAGTTCGTACCCCCTTGCTAGCTCCTACAATGAGCAGTTCTTC
d_gene: TRBD2; abundance: -; j_gene: TRBJ2-1; v_gene: TRBV28; CDR3aa: CASSFGFAGGPNNEQFF; CDR3nt: TGTGCCAGCAGTTTCGGCTTCGCGGGGGGCCCAAACAATGAGCAGTTCTTC